The 25 T cell receptor beta chains listed next were all sequenced from one sample in a study of T cells after yellow fever vaccination. Using its own MiXCR run on the 5' RACE reads, TCRdb lists one record per CDR3 protein. Here the sample spans 300,000 to 400,000 distinct CDR3 sequences, 9.5% to 15% being singletons. The sample here was CD4+ T cells sorted from PBMCs, taken 15 days after the yellow fever booster vaccination. The origin of the receptors is a man between 18 and 35 years old who received the YFV17D yellow fever vaccine.

This sequence joins TRBV6-5 and TRBJ2-2; maybe TRBD2 (5 bases). Between the trimmed V and J ends, which lost 2 bases and 1 base, there was a span of 5 bases. The CDR3 runs to 14 residues. The germline V gene has CDR1 MNHEY and CDR2 SVGAGI. Here the CDR3 DNA reads TGTGCCAGCAGTTACGGACTGAACACCGGGGAGCTGTTTTTT. Translated: CASSYGLNTGELFF.

This rearrangement joins TRBV20-1 to TRBJ2-7; 7 nucleotides align to TRBD1. The CDR3 is 12 residues long. The V gene end was trimmed by 6 bases and the J gene end by 6 bases; junction bases not matched to a gene: 8. Germline CDR1 is DFQATT and CDR2 is SNEGSKA (reference sequence). CDR3 coding DNA: TGCAGTGCCTCGTCAGGGGGTGGCGAGCAGTACTTC. This encodes CSASSGGGEQYF.

This chain links TRBV7-3 with TRBJ1-6; possibly TRBD1 for D (6 bases). This CDR3 spans 15 amino acids. Looked up from germline, CDR1 is SGHTA and CDR2 is FQGTGA. Deletions cut 2 bases from V and 7 bases from J, with 12 bases between. Written as DNA, the CDR3 is TGTGCCAGCAGCTTATGGGGGCCCCGCAATTCACCCCTCCACTTT. Its translation: CASSLWGPRNSPLHF.

Regarding this clonotype: A clone one base away is much larger, so this may be a read error. CDR3: CASPLGTALTEAFF. CDR3 nucleotide sequence: TGTGCCAGCCCACTTGGGACAGCCCTCACTGAAGCTTTCTTT. The chain is built from TRBV18 and TRBJ1-1; 7 bases are shared with TRBD1. From germline, CDR1 is KGHSH and CDR2 LQKENI. The J segment lost 4 bases and the V segment lost 8 bases, leaving 10 bases of the junction unmatched. The CDR3 extends over 14 amino acids. Together with reference TRBV18 and TRBJ1-1, the CDR3 gives the full variable domain: NAGVMQNPRHLVRRRGQEARLRCSPMKGHSHVYWYRQLPEEGLKFMVYLQKENIIDESGMPKERFSAEFPKEGPSILRIQQVVRGDSAAYFCASPLGTALTEAFFGQGTRLTVV.

This clonotype was seen ten or more times. An end of the junction differs from the germline gene, which may be a read error. This chain uses TRBV5-1 with TRBJ2-1, with D perhaps TRBD1 (6 bases). Germline-derived CDR1 and CDR2 are SGHRS and YFSETQ. The CDR3 is 15 amino acids. As DNA, the CDR3 is TGTGCCAGCAGCCTCACAGGGAGCTCCTACAATGAGCAGTTCTTC. This codes for CASSLTGSSYNEQFF.

V usage is TRBV20-1 and J usage is TRBJ2-7; TRBD2 matches at 7 bases. CDR1 is DFQATT, CDR2 SNEGSKA, per germline (reference sequence). There are 16 residues in the CDR3. The trim removed 0 bases at V and 2 bases at J, leaving 10 bases unmatched. CDR3 residues: CSARDRTSGDAYEQYF. The CDR3 nucleotides are TGCAGTGCTAGAGATAGAACAAGCGGGGACGCCTACGAGCAGTACTTC.

The CDR3 sequence is CASNPTGAETQYF. The CDR3 bases are TGTGCCAGTAATCCAACAGGGGCGGAGACCCAGTACTTC. V gene TRBV19 combines with J gene TRBJ2-5; 7 nucleotides agree with TRBD1. Germline CDR1 and CDR2: LNHDA and SQIVND (reference sequence). V lost 7 bases and J lost 5; bases outside the gene matches: 7. This CDR3 spans 13 amino acids.

Written as DNA, the CDR3 is TGCGCCAGCAGCCTCCAAGCAGGGTCCGGGGAGCTGTTTTTT. Its translation is CASSLQAGSGELFF. This chain connects TRBV4-3 to TRBJ2-2; tentatively, D is TRBD1 (5 bases). The CDR3 consists of 14 residues. The V and J ends lost 4 bases and 6 bases respectively, with 12 bases between them. Germline CDR1 reads LGHNA; CDR2 reads YSLEER.

This clonotype was found many times. For the CDR3, the DNA is TGCAGCGTTGGGACAGGGGGCTACAATGAGCAGTTCTTC. It codes for CSVGTGGYNEQFF. The chain employs TRBV29-1 and TRBJ2-1; 10 bases agree with TRBD1. The CDR3 totals 13 residues. V gave up 4 bases and J gave up 3 bases; unmatched junction bases: 0. CDR1 is SQVTM, CDR2 ANQGSEA, per germline.

This clonotype was picked up a small number of times. This rearrangement joins TRBV3-1 to TRBJ1-6; 7 nucleotides agree with TRBD1. The germline CDR1 and CDR2 sequences are LGHDT and YNNKEL (reference sequence). The CDR3 has 17 residues. V lost 4 bases to trimming and J lost 4 bases; unmatched junction nucleotides: 10. The CDR3 spells CASSPTTGTVYNSPLHF. CDR3 DNA sequence: TGTGCCAGCAGCCCAACGACCGGGACAGTTTATAATTCACCCCTCCACTTT.

This clonotype was observed a few times. This chain joins TRBV20-1 and TRBJ2-7, with TRBD1 matching over 7 bases. The V segment lost 0 bases and the J segment 7 bases; nucleotides outside the gene matches: 9. Germline V CDR1 and CDR2: DFQATT, SNEGSKA (reference sequence). This CDR3 comprises 14 residues. CDR3 region: CSAREGTGDREQYV. DNA for the CDR3: TGCAGTGCTAGAGAGGGCACAGGGGATCGGGAGCAGTACGTC.

The chain carries TRBV20-1 and TRBJ1-3; D may be TRBD1 (6 bases). V was shortened by 6 bases and J by 4 bases, with 13 bases between the two germline ends. Germline lookup yields CDR1 DFQATT and CDR2 SNEGSKA (reference sequence). The CDR3 is 13 residues long. The CDR3 coding sequence is TGCAGTGCCGACGGGACACTCGGAAACACCATATATTTT. Amino acid sequence: CSADGTLGNTIYF.

This clonotype was seen more than once but under ten times. V is TRBV6-5 and J is TRBJ2-5; possibly TRBD1 or TRBD2 for D (5 bases each). Trimming removed 5 bases from V and 8 bases from J, with 15 bases in between. The germline V gene encodes CDR1 MNHEY and CDR2 SVGAGI. The CDR3 length is 13 residues. The CDR3 is CASSGDPRGTQYF. CDR3 DNA: TGTGCCAGCAGTGGGGACCCGCGTGGAACCCAGTACTTC.

This clonotype was observed a few times. The gene calls are TRBV20-1 and TRBJ1-1, with a weak D call TRBD1 (6 bases). This CDR3 is built from 16 residues. Germline loops: CDR1 DFQATT, CDR2 SNEGSKA (reference sequence). Deletions cut 6 bases from V and 6 bases from J, with 26 bases between. CDR3 sequence (DNA): TGCAGTGCAATGGACAGTACCCGAGTGCGAGCCGCTGAAGCTTTCTTT. Its translation: CSAMDSTRVRAAEAFF.

The CDR3 DNA sequence: TGTGCCAGCAGCACCGCTGTGACCTATAATTCACCCCTCCACTTT. As protein: CASSTAVTYNSPLHF. The V gene is TRBV21-1, the J gene TRBJ1-6. TRBV21-1 is a recognized pseudogene. CDR3 size: 15 residues.

V is TRBV6-2 or TRBV6-3 and J is TRBJ1-5, with D maybe TRBD1 (5 bases). Trimming took off 2 bases at V and 2 bases at J, with 7 bases between the two ends. CDR3 length: 14 amino acids. The germline V gene encodes CDR1 MNHEY and CDR2 SVGEGT. CDR3 residues: CASSYGGGNQPQHF. The CDR3 DNA sequence: TGTGCCAGCAGTTACGGGGGAGGCAATCAGCCCCAGCATTTT.

CDR3 loop: CASSPRRTVSYEQYF. The DNA of the CDR3 is TGTGCCAGCAGCCCGCGAAGGACAGTTTCCTACGAGCAGTACTTC. V gene TRBV3-1 combines with J gene TRBJ2-7, with D tentatively TRBD1 (6 bases). There are 15 residues in the CDR3. CDR1 is LGHDT and CDR2 is YNNKEL in the germline V gene (reference sequence). V dropped 4 bases and J dropped 1 base, with 14 bases sitting between them.

V gene TRBV6-6 combines with J gene TRBJ2-5; TRBD1 is a possible D gene (6 bases). CDR1 and CDR2 (germline): MNHNY, SVGAGI (reference sequence). Trimming stripped 6 bases from V and 4 bases from J, with 15 bases between. CDR3 length: 14 amino acids. The DNA of the CDR3 is TGTGCCAGCAGCTATCACAGGGTGGGAGAGACCCAGTACTTC. Translation gives CASSYHRVGETQYF.

The chain employs TRBV7-2 and TRBJ1-5, with 9 bases matching TRBD1. V lost 5 bases and J lost 0; bases outside the gene matches: 14. The germline gives CDR1 SGHTA, CDR2 FQGNSA. The CDR3 is made up of 19 amino acids. This chain's CDR3 is CASSPSGTGRSNSNQPQHF. The CDR3, as DNA: TGTGCCAGCAGCCCCAGCGGGACAGGGCGTTCGAATAGCAATCAGCCCCAGCATTTT.

The gene calls are TRBV6-5 and TRBJ1-1; D not certain. The CDR3 contains 15 residues. Germline CDR1 MNHEY, CDR2 SVGAGI. V lost 1 base and J lost 4, with 13 bases in between. CDR3 coding DNA: TGTGCCAGCAGTTACTTTCGGTGGCGGACCACTGAAGCTTTCTTT. Protein: CASSYFRWRTTEAFF.

Here the CDR3 DNA reads TGTGCCAGCAGCGCCACAGGGGGAGGTTCGGGTTATGGCTACACCTTC. It encodes CASSATGGGSGYGYTF. V is TRBV28 and J is TRBJ1-2; 8 positions match TRBD1. Germline CDR1 MDHEN, CDR2 SYDVKM. Trimming removed 6 bases from V and 5 bases from J; junction bases left unmatched: 14. The CDR3 has 16 amino acids.

This clonotype was observed a handful of times. The V call is TRBV5-1, the J call TRBJ1-3, with a weak D call TRBD1 (5 bases). Germline V gives CDR1 SGHRS, CDR2 YFSETQ. The CDR3 has 15 amino acids. Trimming shortened V by 0 bases and J by 0 bases, and 7 bases separated the two germline ends. The CDR3: CASSLADTSGNTIYF. CDR3 coding DNA: TGCGCCAGCAGCTTGGCGGACACCTCTGGAAACACCATATATTTT. The entire variable domain, with the rest obtained from reference TRBV5-1 and TRBJ1-3, is as follows: KAGVTQTPRYLIKTRGQQVTLSCSPISGHRSVSWYQQTPGQGLQFLFEYFSETQRNKGNFPGRFSGRQFSNSRSEMNVSTLELGDSALYLCASSLADTSGNTIYFGEGSWLTVV.

This clonotype was seen a handful of times. DNA of the CDR3: TGTGCCAGCACGATCGACAGGACCCAAGAGACCCAGTACTTC. It specifies CASTIDRTQETQYF. This chain connects TRBV6-1 to TRBJ2-5, with D possibly TRBD1 on 6 matching bases. Germline CDR1 reads MNHNS; CDR2 reads SASEGT. The CDR3 is made up of 14 amino acids. The V end lost 7 bases, the J end lost 1 base, and 13 bases lay between the germline ends.

This chain joins TRBV7-2 and TRBJ1-5; D gene uncertain. V lost 4 bases, J lost 4 bases, and 8 bases lay in between. Germline CDR1 reads SGHTA; CDR2 reads FQGNSA. The CDR3 spans 13 residues. The CDR3 spells CASSWTANQPQHF. The CDR3, as DNA: TGTGCCAGCAGCTGGACGGCAAATCAGCCCCAGCATTTT. Full variable domain (missing parts from reference TRBV7-2 and TRBJ1-5): GAGVSQSPSNKVTEKGKDVELRCDPISGHTALYWYRQSLGQGLEFLIYFQGNSAPDKSGLPSDRFSAERTGGSVSTLTIQRTQQEDSAVYLCASSWTANQPQHFGDGTRLSIL.

The chain employs TRBV2 and TRBJ1-2, with a possible D match to TRBD1 (5 bases). CDR3 size: 13 residues. CDR1 and CDR2 (germline): SNHLY, FYNNEI. The CDR3 region has the DNA TGTGCGGGGACTGTGGGGGACTATAATGGCTACACCTTC. This codes for CAGTVGDYNGYTF.